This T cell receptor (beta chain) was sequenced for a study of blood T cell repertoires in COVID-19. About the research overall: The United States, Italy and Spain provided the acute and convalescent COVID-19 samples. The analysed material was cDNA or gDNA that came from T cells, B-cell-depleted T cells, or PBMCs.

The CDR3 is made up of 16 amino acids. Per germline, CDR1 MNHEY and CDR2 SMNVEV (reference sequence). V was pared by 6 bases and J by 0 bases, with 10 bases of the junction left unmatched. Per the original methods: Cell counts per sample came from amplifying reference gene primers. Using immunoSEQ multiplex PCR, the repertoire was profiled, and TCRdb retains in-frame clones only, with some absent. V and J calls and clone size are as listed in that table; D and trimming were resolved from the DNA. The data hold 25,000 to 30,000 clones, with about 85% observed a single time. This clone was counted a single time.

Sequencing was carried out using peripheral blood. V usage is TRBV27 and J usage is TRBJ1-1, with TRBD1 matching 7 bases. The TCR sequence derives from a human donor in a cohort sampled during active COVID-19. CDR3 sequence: CASRLRPTGVNTEAFF. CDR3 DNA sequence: TGTGCCAGCAGGCTCCGGCCAACAGGGGTGAACACTGAAGCTTTCTTT.